This T cell receptor beta chain was recovered during a study of blood T cells in healthy people across ages. With 5 bases removed from V and 3 bases from J, the gap between germline ends came to 2 bases. CDR1 MDHEN and CDR2 SYDVKM come from the germline V gene. This CDR3 has 10 residues. A J-beta primer mix and a sample-barcoded 5' primer were used in a second PCR of roughly 7 to 12 cycles. TCRdb recomputed calls from the 5' RACE reads with MiXCR, one row per CDR3 protein. The sample comprises over a million distinct CDR3 sequences, about 25% of which are singletons, and approximately 0.79% rests with the top ten. This clonotype was recorded at least ten times. The sample was also linked to a second study, of T cells of mothers and their children.

The sample taken for sequencing was blood. The chain uses TRBV28 and TRBJ2-7, with D unclear. This TCR was sampled from a girl aged 2-10 years in good health. The CDR3 is CASSHYEQYF. CDR3 DNA: TGTGCCAGCAGTCACTACGAGCAGTACTTC.